This is a list of T cell receptor beta chains from one sample in a study of blood T cell repertoires in COVID-19. Clones were sequenced by immunoSEQ multiplex PCR, and TCRdb holds only the in-frame ones, with some missing. The data contain roughly 21,000 clones, roughly 85% of them singletons. Sequencing was done on a sample of peripheral blood. Every receptor here comes from a woman aged 80 or over with active or convalescent COVID-19. Both conserved end residues are part of each CDR3. A D gene is named only where the DNA matches it firmly. Clone sizes are given selectively: once, few, many, or a class where the clone is expanded.

CDR3 DNA: TGTGCCAGCAGCCAGCAGGGGGTTTACCAACTGTTTTTT
CDR3 protein: CASSQQGVYQLFF
D gene: TRBD1
V gene: TRBV6-5
clone size: -
J gene: TRBJ1-4

CDR3 DNA: TGTGCCAGCAGCTTACTGACAGGGTACTACGAGCAGTACTTC
CDR3 protein: CASSLLTGYYEQYF
D gene: TRBD1
V gene: TRBV7-9
clone size: -
J gene: TRBJ2-7

CDR3 DNA: TGTGCCAGCAGTACACAGGGTTCGACTGAAGCTTTCTTT
CDR3 protein: CASSTQGSTEAFF
D gene: -
V gene: TRBV3-1/TRBV3-2
clone size: -
J gene: TRBJ1-1

CDR3 DNA: TGTGCCAGCAGCTTATGGGCGTCGAGCTCCTACAATGAGCAGTTCTTC
CDR3 protein: CASSLWASSSYNEQFF
D gene: -
V gene: TRBV7-3
clone size: -
J gene: TRBJ2-1

CDR3 DNA: TGTGCCAGCACGTGGAAAGGGACTAGCGGGGGCCTGACCGGGGAGCTGTTTTTT
CDR3 protein: CASTWKGTSGGLTGELFF
D gene: TRBD2
V gene: TRBV27
clone size: -
J gene: TRBJ2-2

CDR3 DNA: TGTGCCAGCAGCCCTACCACAGGGGCGGGTGGCTACACCTTC
CDR3 protein: CASSPTTGAGGYTF
D gene: TRBD1
V gene: TRBV7-9
clone size: -
J gene: TRBJ1-2

CDR3 DNA: TGTGCCAGCAGCTTTTTGTTCATGGGGGAGCTGTTTTTT
CDR3 protein: CASSFLFMGELFF
D gene: -
V gene: TRBV7-9
clone size: once
J gene: TRBJ2-2

CDR3 DNA: TGTGCCAGCAGCTTAAGGGACAGGGGTAGCTACAATGAGCAGTTCTTC
CDR3 protein: CASSLRDRGSYNEQFF
D gene: TRBD1
V gene: TRBV7-3
clone size: once
J gene: TRBJ2-1

CDR3 DNA: TGTGCCAGCAGCTTGCGGACTAGCGGGGGAGGGGATACGCAGTATTTT
CDR3 protein: CASSLRTSGGGDTQYF
D gene: TRBD2
V gene: TRBV5-4
clone size: -
J gene: TRBJ2-3

CDR3 DNA: TGTGCCAGCAGCACTGGACTAGCGGGCCCATCCCTCACAGATACGCAGTATTTT
CDR3 protein: CASSTGLAGPSLTDTQYF
D gene: TRBD2
V gene: TRBV9
clone size: -
J gene: TRBJ2-3

CDR3 DNA: TGTGCCAGCAGCAAAAAGCCGGGACAGAGCTCTGGGGCCAACGTCCTGACTTTC
CDR3 protein: CASSKKPGQSSGANVLTF
D gene: -
V gene: TRBV21-1
clone size: -
J gene: TRBJ2-6

CDR3 DNA: TGTGCCAGCAGAACGACAGCCACCGGGGAGCTGTTTTTT
CDR3 protein: CASRTTATGELFF
D gene: -
V gene: TRBV12-3/TRBV12-4
clone size: -
J gene: TRBJ2-2

CDR3 DNA: TGTGCCAGCAGCATCTCAACAGGGATGGGGGCCAGGAATGAGCAGTTCTTC
CDR3 protein: CASSISTGMGARNEQFF
D gene: -
V gene: TRBV7-2
clone size: few
J gene: TRBJ2-1

CDR3 DNA: TGTGCCAGCAGAAAGGAGCACGAGCAGTACTTC
CDR3 protein: CASRKEHEQYF
D gene: -
V gene: TRBV6-5
clone size: -
J gene: TRBJ2-7

CDR3 DNA: TGTGCCAGCAGCTTAGGTAGCTACAGGGGCCGGGAACTAGATACGCAGTATTTT
CDR3 protein: CASSLGSYRGRELDTQYF
D gene: TRBD1
V gene: TRBV7-9
clone size: -
J gene: TRBJ2-3

CDR3 DNA: TGTGCCAGCAGTTATAGGGGCGTTGCCCACGAGCAGTACTTC
CDR3 protein: CASSYRGVAHEQYF
D gene: -
V gene: TRBV6-2/TRBV6-3
clone size: -
J gene: TRBJ2-7

CDR3 DNA: TGTGCCACCAGTGATCCCGGACATAGCACAGATACGCAGTATTTT
CDR3 protein: CATSDPGHSTDTQYF
D gene: -
V gene: TRBV24-1
clone size: -
J gene: TRBJ2-3

CDR3 DNA: TGTGCCACCCAGGGGTACAATGAGCAGTTCTTC
CDR3 protein: CATQGYNEQFF
D gene: -
V gene: TRBV24-1
clone size: once
J gene: TRBJ2-1

CDR3 DNA: TGTGCCAGTACCGACGGAGGGGTCGGGAGTGGTAGCAATCAGCCCCAGCATTTT
CDR3 protein: CASTDGGVGSGSNQPQHF
D gene: -
V gene: TRBV19
clone size: -
J gene: TRBJ1-5

CDR3 DNA: TGTGCCAGCAGCTGGAGCGGGGGGGCGAACACCGGGGAGCTGTTTTTT
CDR3 protein: CASSWSGGANTGELFF
D gene: TRBD2
V gene: TRBV11-3
clone size: once
J gene: TRBJ2-2

CDR3 DNA: TGTGCCAGCAGCCAGTGGGCCGTGAACACTGAAGCTTTCTTT
CDR3 protein: CASSQWAVNTEAFF
D gene: -
V gene: TRBV3-1/TRBV3-2
clone size: -
J gene: TRBJ1-1

CDR3 DNA: TGCAGCGTTCGGACAGGTGGGTACGAGCAGTACTTC
CDR3 protein: CSVRTGGYEQYF
D gene: TRBD1
V gene: TRBV29-1
clone size: once
J gene: TRBJ2-7

CDR3 DNA: TGTGCCTGGACAGGGGCCTACGAGCAGTACTTC
CDR3 protein: CAWTGAYEQYF
D gene: -
V gene: TRBV30
clone size: -
J gene: TRBJ2-7

CDR3 DNA: TGCACCAGCAGCCAGGCCGGACTAGCGGGGGGGCCCTATCCACACAATGAGCAGTTCTTC
CDR3 protein: CTSSQAGLAGGPYPHNEQFF
D gene: -
V gene: TRBV1
clone size: -
J gene: TRBJ2-1

CDR3 DNA: TGCGCCAGCAGCTTGGCAGGGTTGGATAATTCACCCCTCCACTTT
CDR3 protein: CASSLAGLDNSPLHF
D gene: -
V gene: TRBV5-1
clone size: -
J gene: TRBJ1-6

CDR3 DNA: TGTGCCAGCAGCAAGACAGGGTCCGGACTTTCACCCCTCCACTTT
CDR3 protein: CASSKTGSGLSPLHF
D gene: TRBD1
V gene: TRBV25-1
clone size: -
J gene: TRBJ1-6

CDR3 DNA: TGTGCCAGCAGCCCCGGTGAGGGTCAGCCCCAGCATTTT
CDR3 protein: CASSPGEGQPQHF
D gene: -
V gene: TRBV7-9
clone size: -
J gene: TRBJ1-5

CDR3 DNA: TGTGCCAGCAGCCCAGGGGCCTTGAACACTGAAGCTTTCTTT
CDR3 protein: CASSPGALNTEAFF
D gene: -
V gene: TRBV6-1
clone size: -
J gene: TRBJ1-1

CDR3 DNA: TGTGCCAGCATGTCAGGGTATAACCGGCCCAACTATGGCTACACCTTC
CDR3 protein: CASMSGYNRPNYGYTF
D gene: -
V gene: TRBV6-4
clone size: -
J gene: TRBJ1-2

CDR3 DNA: TGTGCCAGCAGCCGAGGGACTTCCTACGAGCAGTACTTC
CDR3 protein: CASSRGTSYEQYF
D gene: -
V gene: TRBV7-8
clone size: -
J gene: TRBJ2-7

CDR3 DNA: TGTGCCAGCAGCTTAGCTTTGGGTCAGGGAAACACCGGGGAGCTGTTTTTT
CDR3 protein: CASSLALGQGNTGELFF
D gene: -
V gene: TRBV7-9
clone size: -
J gene: TRBJ2-2

CDR3 DNA: TGTGCCAGCAGTCCCGGACAAAGCACAGATACGCAGTATTTT
CDR3 protein: CASSPGQSTDTQYF
D gene: -
V gene: TRBV2
clone size: -
J gene: TRBJ2-3

CDR3 DNA: TGTGCCAGCAGTTTATCCTCTTCACCCCTCCACTTT
CDR3 protein: CASSLSSSPLHF
D gene: -
V gene: TRBV28
clone size: once
J gene: TRBJ1-6

CDR3 DNA: TGCAGTGCTAGTTTCCTACGACGGGGGACGGTGGGTCCTAGCTCCTACAATGAGCAGTTCTTC
CDR3 protein: CSASFLRRGTVGPSSYNEQFF
D gene: -
V gene: TRBV20-1
clone size: -
J gene: TRBJ2-1

CDR3 DNA: TGTGCCAGTAGTATCGAGTGGGCAGGGGGGACTGAAGCTTTCTTT
CDR3 protein: CASSIEWAGGTEAFF
D gene: TRBD1
V gene: TRBV19
clone size: -
J gene: TRBJ1-1

CDR3 DNA: TGTGCCAGCAGCTTATCCCCCGCCCGCGGTTACTCCTACAATGAGCAGTTCTTC
CDR3 protein: CASSLSPARGYSYNEQFF
D gene: -
V gene: TRBV7-2
clone size: -
J gene: TRBJ2-1

CDR3 DNA: TGTGCCAGCAGCACCGGACAGGCCTATGGCTACACCTTC
CDR3 protein: CASSTGQAYGYTF
D gene: TRBD1
V gene: TRBV5-8
clone size: -
J gene: TRBJ1-2

CDR3 DNA: TGTGCCACCCCGAACAGAGCTAACTATGGCTACACCTTC
CDR3 protein: CATPNRANYGYTF
D gene: -
V gene: TRBV28
clone size: -
J gene: TRBJ1-2

CDR3 DNA: TGTGCCATCAGGCCAGGACAGGGCCAAGAGACCCAGTACTTC
CDR3 protein: CAIRPGQGQETQYF
D gene: TRBD1
V gene: TRBV10-3
clone size: -
J gene: TRBJ2-5

CDR3 DNA: TGTGCCAGCAGCTTAACAGGAAATGGAAACACCATATATTTT
CDR3 protein: CASSLTGNGNTIYF
D gene: -
V gene: TRBV7-8
clone size: few
J gene: TRBJ1-3

CDR3 DNA: TGTGCCTGGAGTGTTCCGGGAAACACTGAAGCTTTCTTT
CDR3 protein: CAWSVPGNTEAFF
D gene: -
V gene: TRBV30
clone size: -
J gene: TRBJ1-1

CDR3 DNA: TGTGCCAGCAGCCAACTGGTTAGCTCCTACAATGAGCAGTTCTTC
CDR3 protein: CASSQLVSSYNEQFF
D gene: -
V gene: TRBV3-1/TRBV3-2
clone size: -
J gene: TRBJ2-1

CDR3 DNA: TGCAGCGCGGTTCCGGGGACAGGGGAGGGGACCCAGTACTTC
CDR3 protein: CSAVPGTGEGTQYF
D gene: TRBD1
V gene: TRBV29-1
clone size: -
J gene: TRBJ2-5

CDR3 DNA: TGTGCCAGCAGCCCGGGCTACAATGAGCAGTTCTTC
CDR3 protein: CASSPGYNEQFF
D gene: -
V gene: TRBV3-1/TRBV3-2
clone size: -
J gene: TRBJ2-1

CDR3 DNA: TGTGCCAGCAGCCGGGACAGGGCTGGAAACACCATATATTTT
CDR3 protein: CASSRDRAGNTIYF
D gene: TRBD1
V gene: TRBV11-2
clone size: -
J gene: TRBJ1-3

CDR3 DNA: TGTGCCAGCAGCTTTACCAGAAGAAACTTGGGACAGGCCTATGGCTACACCTTC
CDR3 protein: CASSFTRRNLGQAYGYTF
D gene: TRBD1
V gene: TRBV7-8
clone size: -
J gene: TRBJ1-2